Following are 7 T cell receptor beta chains from one sample sequenced in a study of spatial heterogeneity in lung cancer. TCRdb re-analysed the 5' RACE reads in MiXCR, keeping a single row per CDR3 protein. The repertoire includes 6,000 to 9,000 distinct CDR3 sequences, approximately 5.4% of them detected once, and 39% sits in the top ten. As to time point: sample taken at primary tumor resection. Whole RNA, which was extracted from tumor, nontumor lung tissue or frozen PBMC, was sequenced without any cell sorting. The material was PBMCs, obtained at surgery. The receptor source for this set is a male donor with early-stage non-small cell lung cancer.

This clonotype was seen at least ten times. The V call is TRBV7-8, the J call TRBJ1-4; D possibly corresponds to TRBD1 (5 bases). Germline CDR1 is SGHVS and CDR2 is FQNEAQ. V was clipped by 1 base and J by 8 bases, with 11 bases between them. The CDR3 totals 14 residues. CDR3 nucleotides: TGTGCCAGCAGCTTAGGGGACCCGAGGGAAAAACTGTTTTTT. Its protein is CASSLGDPREKLFF.

The chain uses TRBV28 and TRBJ1-2; the match to TRBD1 covers 8 bases. The CDR3 has 14 amino acids. Germline values: CDR1 MDHEN, CDR2 SYDVKM. Trimming took 6 bases from V and 2 from J; bases not matched to a gene: 5. The CDR3 protein is CASRPGQENYGYTF. The CDR3 region has the DNA TGTGCCAGCAGACCGGGACAGGAGAACTATGGCTACACCTTC.

This clonotype appeared many times. The chain carries TRBV30 and TRBJ2-2; D remains unclear. This CDR3 comprises 13 residues. Germline assignment: CDR1 GTSNPN and CDR2 SVGIG (reference sequence). The V gene lost 2 bases and the J gene lost 1 base, with 5 bases spanning the gap. CDR3 loop: CAWSRQNTGELFF. In DNA, the CDR3 is TGTGCCTGGAGTCGGCAGAACACCGGGGAGCTGTTTTTT.

In this sample, this clonotype turned up many times. The chain couples TRBV24-1 to TRBJ2-3; TRBD2 agrees at 7 bases. Losses at the gene ends were 6 bases for V and 0 bases for J; bases not matched to a gene: 5. CDR1 and CDR2 from the germline V gene are KGHDR and SFDVKD. The CDR3 length is 15 residues. The CDR3 nucleotides are TGTGCCACCAGTACGGAGCGGGGAAGCACAGATACGCAGTATTTT. Its translation is CATSTERGSTDTQYF.

This clonotype showed up many times. The chain joins TRBV6-5 to TRBJ1-4, with 7 bases that match TRBD1. Germline values: CDR1 MNHEY, CDR2 SVGAGI. The CDR3 spans 14 residues. The V and J ends lost 5 bases and 10 bases, in that order; junction bases with no gene match: 10. CDR3 nucleotide sequence: TGTGCCAGCAGTCTTCGGACAGGTGTAGGAAAACTGTTTTTT. Protein: CASSLRTGVGKLFF.

This clonotype was picked up a small number of times. This rearrangement joins TRBV7-6 to TRBJ2-1; 7 nucleotides line up with TRBD1. The J segment lost 13 bases and the V segment lost 1 base, leaving 4 bases of the junction unmatched. The CDR3 is 12 residues long. Germline V gene sequence: CDR1 SGHVS, CDR2 FNYEAQ. Written as DNA, the CDR3 is TGTGCCAGCAGCTTAGTGGACAGGCCTCAGTTCTTC. It yields the protein CASSLVDRPQFF.

This clonotype was recorded at least ten times. The chain employs TRBV6-2 or TRBV6-3 and TRBJ2-1; perhaps TRBD2 as D (5 bases). Germline assignment: CDR1 MNHEY and CDR2 SVGEGT. The CDR3 has 12 residues. Trimming removed 5 bases at V and 12 bases at J, with 14 bases between. CDR3: CASSGSPGTQFF. For the CDR3, the DNA is TGTGCCAGCAGTGGTTCCCCGGGAACGCAGTTCTTC.